The clone carrying this T cell receptor (beta chain) was found once. This CDR3 comprises 15 residues. The junction had 9 bases not matched to a gene; V was cut back by 4 bases and J by 5 bases. Germline V gene sequence: CDR1 MDHEN, CDR2 SYDVKM. The data are from a study of control samples from healthy donors and cancer patients. Profiled with immunoSEQ multiplex PCR; TCRdb holds only in-frame clones, not every one. The top ten hold less than 40% of the sample, which has about 120,000 clones, about 89% seen once. The sequenced sample was blood. The TCR comes from a man in his fifties or sixties in good health. V usage is TRBV28 and J usage is TRBJ2-7; 9 bases agree with TRBD1. CDR3 protein: CASSSSGTGKNEQYF. The CDR3 DNA reads as TGTGCCAGCAGTTCGTCCGGGACAGGGAAGAACGAGCAGTACTTC.